Presented here are 14 T cell receptor beta chains from one specimen sequenced in a study of shared clonotypes between healthy human individuals (dated by TCRdb to about 2020). Library prep was done by the immunoSEQ multiplex PCR assay. Imported from immuneACCESS, the table was reduced by TCRdb to in-frame sequences with V and J called. These copies leave out some clones; in studies compared against another copy, an unresolved V gene accounts for under half, and the cause of the remainder is not known. This sample is represented by approximately 740,000 clones; over 90% of them were singletons. The ten largest clones represent approximately 25% of the sample. CD8 naive samples consisted of CD45RO-negative cells that were positively selected for CCR7, yielding a CD45RA+CCR7+ population without TemRA cells. Input material: naive CD8+ T cells sorted from blood. The cell subset or site tag for this specimen amounts to: CD45RA+CCR7+. The receptors were sampled from a man aged 30 to 45 in good health.

This rearrangement joins TRBV4-3 to TRBJ2-7; 11 bases match TRBD2. The CDR3 is 18 amino acids. The V gene end was trimmed by 4 bases and the J gene end by 2 bases; junction bases not matched to a gene: 13. CDR1 and CDR2 (germline): LGHNA, YSLEER. The CDR3 nucleotides are TGCGCCAGCAGCCCGAAGGTAACTAGCGGGAGTGTAACCTACGAGCAGTACTTC. The encoded protein is CASSPKVTSGSVTYEQYF.

The chain joins TRBV5-5 to TRBJ2-2; D is unresolved. Germline CDR1 is SGHKS and CDR2 is YYEKEE (reference sequence). V lost 4 bases to trimming and J lost 3 bases, with 10 bases between them. CDR3 length: 14 amino acids. CDR3 loop: CASSPWVDTGELFF. The CDR3 nucleotides are TGTGCCAGCAGCCCTTGGGTCGACACCGGGGAGCTGTTTTTT. Based on the CDR3 plus reference TRBV5-5 and TRBJ2-2, the full variable domain is DAGVTQSPTHLIKTRGQQVTLRCSPISGHKSVSWYQQVLGQGPQFIFQYYEKEERGRGNFPDRFSARQFPNYSSELNVNALLLGDSALYLCASSPWVDTGELFFGEGSRLTVL.

The chain uses TRBV6-1 and TRBJ2-1; D not certain. The V gene lost 6 bases and the J gene lost 0 bases, with 12 bases spanning the gap. Germline V lookup: CDR1 MNHNS, CDR2 SASEGT. The CDR3 is 15 residues long. The CDR3 loop reads CASRVEVVSYNEQFF. The DNA of the CDR3 is TGTGCCAGCAGGGTCGAGGTAGTCTCCTACAATGAGCAGTTCTTC.

The chain carries TRBV6-5 and TRBJ2-2; D is unclear. Germline assignment: CDR1 MNHEY and CDR2 SVGAGI. CDR3 length: 12 residues. V dropped 5 bases and J dropped 2 bases, with 3 bases sitting between them. This CDR3 is CASSDNTGELFF. In DNA, the CDR3 is TGTGCCAGCAGTGACAACACCGGGGAGCTGTTTTTT.

J is TRBJ2-2 and V is TRBV4-1; D gene ambiguous. The CDR3 totals 12 residues. Germline CDR1 is MGHRA and CDR2 is YSYEKL. The V end was cut by 2 bases, the J end by 7 bases, with 5 bases between. The CDR3 DNA is TGCGCCAGCAGCCAATTAGGCGGGGAGCTGTTTTTT. It is translated as CASSQLGGELFF.

The gene calls are TRBV7-3 and TRBJ2-5; D gene uncertain. This CDR3 spans 15 amino acids. V was trimmed by 5 bases and J by 3 bases, leaving 16 bases between them. From germline, CDR1 is SGHTA and CDR2 FQGTGA. The CDR3 sequence is CASSPIFASKETQYF. The CDR3 DNA is TGTGCCAGCAGCCCAATCTTCGCCAGCAAAGAGACCCAGTACTTC.

The chain employs TRBV29-1 and TRBJ1-4; possible D gene TRBD1, 5 bases. The length of the CDR3 is 16 residues. Germline CDR1 reads SQVTM; CDR2 reads ANQGSEA. V was clipped by 4 bases and J by 0 bases, with 15 bases between them. CDR3 region: CSVVGAWGATNEKLFF. CDR3 DNA sequence: TGCAGCGTTGTTGGGGCGTGGGGGGCAACTAATGAAAAACTGTTTTTT.

This clone was picked up one time. The V gene is TRBV29-1, the J gene TRBJ2-5; possible D gene TRBD1, 6 bases. Germline V gene sequence: CDR1 SQVTM, CDR2 ANQGSEA. The length of the CDR3 is 14 residues. With 1 base removed from V and 4 bases from J, the gap between germline ends came to 13 bases. The CDR3 loop is CSVEGPGETETQYF. The CDR3, as DNA: TGCAGCGTTGAAGGTCCAGGGGAGACAGAGACCCAGTACTTC.

V is TRBV14 and J is TRBJ1-1; D is undetermined. The germline CDR1 and CDR2 sequences are SGHDN and FVKESK. V shed 8 bases and J shed 7 bases, with 14 bases lying between them. This CDR3 contains 12 residues. CDR3 sequence reads: CASYNVRREAFF. The CDR3 DNA sequence: TGTGCCAGCTATAACGTAAGACGTGAAGCTTTCTTT.

The V gene is TRBV29-1, the J gene TRBJ2-5, with D perhaps matching TRBD2 (6 bases). V shed 4 bases and J shed 5 bases, with 17 bases lying between them. From germline, CDR1 is SQVTM and CDR2 ANQGSEA. CDR3 length: 14 amino acids. As DNA, the CDR3 is TGCAGCGTTGGGGGGGTCCTAGAAAAGGAGACCCAGTACTTC. This gives the protein CSVGGVLEKETQYF.

Comment on this clone: This same CDR3 is encoded by further DNA sequences in the sample. The CDR3 region has the DNA TGTGCCAGCAGTTTCCTTACAACTAATGAAAAACTGTTTTTT. Translating it yields CASSFLTTNEKLFF. The V call is TRBV28, the J call TRBJ1-4, with unresolved D. Trimming stripped 3 bases from V and 0 bases from J, with 5 bases between. Looked up from germline, CDR1 is MDHEN and CDR2 is SYDVKM. The CDR3 length is 14 residues.

The V and J genes are TRBV28 and TRBJ2-1; a possible D gene is TRBD2 (6 bases). Per germline, CDR1 MDHEN and CDR2 SYDVKM. Trimming removed 2 bases at V and 4 bases at J, with 9 bases between. This CDR3 comprises 14 residues. The CDR3 here is CASSLGGLYNEQFF. Here the CDR3 DNA reads TGTGCCAGCAGTTTAGGGGGACTTTACAATGAGCAGTTCTTC. Looking up the rest from reference TRBV28 and TRBJ2-1 gives the full variable domain: DVKVTQSSRYLVKRTGEKVFLECVQDMDHENMFWYRQDPGLGLRLIYFSYDVKMKEKGDIPEGYSVSREKKERFSLILESASTNQTSMYLCASSLGGLYNEQFFGPGTRLTVL.

The J gene is TRBJ1-4, the V gene TRBV11-2, with TRBD1 identical over 8 bases. V was clipped by 2 bases and J by 5 bases; unmatched bases: 4. The CDR3 sequence is 15 residues long. The germline V gene has CDR1 SGHAT and CDR2 FQNNGV. CDR3 nucleotides: TGTGCCAGCAGCTTAAGGGACAGGATAAATGAAAAACTGTTTTTT. It codes for CASSLRDRINEKLFF.

J is TRBJ2-7 and V is TRBV7-9, with a weak D call TRBD1 (6 bases). Germline-derived CDR1 and CDR2 are SEHNR and FQNEAQ (reference sequence). V was pared by 5 bases and J by 3 bases, with 11 bases between. The CDR3 is 13 residues long. CDR3 coding DNA: TGTGCCAGCAGCGAGGGGGACAACTACGAGCAGTACTTC. Encoded protein: CASSEGDNYEQYF. Variable domain in full (rest from reference TRBV7-9 and TRBJ2-7): DTGVSQNPRHKITKRGQNVTFRCDPISEHNRLYWYRQTLGQGPEFLTYFQNEAQLEKSRLLSDRFSAERPKGSFSTLEIQRTEQGDSAMYLCASSEGDNYEQYFGPGTRLTVT.